The 14 T cell receptor beta chains reported below all come from one sample, sequenced in a study of T cells in Graves' hyperthyroidism and ophthalmopathy. Using RNA transcripts as the source, TCR beta CDR3 regions were amplified. First-round RT-PCR targeting the TCR CDR3 was performed with the HTBI primer set. MiXCR, run by TCRdb on the multiplex PCR reads, gives a single entry per CDR3 protein. In the table there are approximately 210,000 distinct CDR3 sequences, 15% to 20% of which are singletons. Sequenced sample: blood. These receptors were collected from a man in his fifties or sixties with Graves' hyperthyroidism.

V gene TRBV12-5 combines with J gene TRBJ2-1, with 9 bases fitting TRBD1. CDR3 length: 16 residues. CDR1 is LGHNT and CDR2 is FRNRAP in the germline V gene. The V and J ends lost 6 bases and 3 bases, in that order; junction bases with no gene match: 9. The CDR3 region has the DNA TGTGCTAGTGGAAAACCTACAGGGGGCCTCTACAATGAGCAGTTCTTC. As protein: CASGKPTGGLYNEQFF.

This clonotype was recorded many times. V and J are TRBV7-9 and TRBJ2-1; TRBD1 matches 7 bases. Germline lookup yields CDR1 SEHNR and CDR2 FQNEAQ (reference sequence). The V gene end was trimmed by 5 bases and the J gene end by 2 bases; junction bases not matched to a gene: 9. The CDR3 length is 16 residues. The CDR3 sequence is CASSPVTGPTYNEQFF. The CDR3, as DNA: TGTGCCAGCAGCCCCGTGACAGGGCCAACCTACAATGAGCAGTTCTTC.

There are many counts of this clonotype. This chain uses TRBV6-1 with TRBJ1-5; unclear D gene. In germline, CDR1 is MNHNS, CDR2 SASEGT. V was cut by 5 bases and J by 0 bases, with 8 bases left in between. The length of the CDR3 is 14 residues. As DNA, the CDR3 is TGTGCCAGCAGTTTGACCCCTAGCAATCAGCCCCAGCATTTT. Protein: CASSLTPSNQPQHF.

This clonotype has just a few counts. The chain is built from TRBV10-3 and TRBJ2-2, with D perhaps matching TRBD1 or TRBD2 (7 bases each). Per germline, CDR1 ENHRY and CDR2 SYGVKD. The V end lost 6 bases, the J end lost 1 base, and 21 bases lay between the germline ends. The CDR3 totals 18 residues. CDR3 residues: CAIRGGGQPGRNTGELFF. Written as DNA, the CDR3 is TGTGCCATCAGAGGGGGGGGACAGCCCGGGAGGAACACCGGGGAGCTGTTTTTT.

The genes are TRBV4-1 and TRBJ2-1; D not certain. The CDR3 runs 17 residues. Per the germline V gene, CDR1 is MGHRA and CDR2 is YSYEKL. V lost 4 bases, J lost 8 bases, and 24 bases lay in between. Here the CDR3 DNA reads TGCGCCAGCAGCCTAAACCCCACAGCGAGGTTCCCGTATGAGCAGTTCTTC. Amino acid sequence: CASSLNPTARFPYEQFF.

This clonotype was seen ten or more times. This chain joins TRBV28 and TRBJ1-4; a weak D match, TRBD1 (5 bases). This CDR3 contains 15 residues. Trimming stripped 9 bases from V and 5 bases from J, with 19 bases between. The V gene's germline CDR1 is MDHEN and CDR2 SYDVKM. CDR3 amino acids: CASQPSGTGNEKLFF. DNA for the CDR3: TGTGCCAGTCAACCTTCCGGGACGGGGAATGAAAAACTGTTTTTT.

This clonotype showed up just once. This may arise from a read error, as a much more abundant clone is one base away. The V gene is TRBV6-5, the J gene TRBJ2-7; TRBD2 matches 14 bases. Trimming took 4 bases from V and 0 from J; bases not matched to a gene: 2. This CDR3 has 16 amino acids. Per germline, CDR1 MNHEY and CDR2 SVGAGI. The CDR3 region has the DNA TGTGCCAGCAGTTCCGGGACTAGCGGGAGCTCCTACGAGCAGTACTTC. Protein: CASSSGTSGSSYEQYF.

The J gene is TRBJ2-1, the V gene TRBV12-3 or TRBV12-4; D gene uncertain. This CDR3 is built from 17 residues. V gave up 5 bases and J gave up 0 bases, with 17 bases separating them. CDR3 sequence reads: CASSTSPLISSYNEQFF. CDR3 in DNA: TGTGCCAGCAGTACCAGTCCCTTAATTAGCTCCTACAATGAGCAGTTCTTC.

With regard to this clonotype: Being one base from a much bigger clone, this may be a read error. CDR3 sequence: CASSLRGSFYEQYF. Written as DNA, the CDR3 is TGTGCCAGCAGTTTGAGGGGATCCTTCTACGAGCAGTACTTC. The V call is TRBV28, the J call TRBJ2-7; TRBD1 or TRBD2 may be the D gene (5 bases each). Germline V gene lookup returns CDR1 MDHEN and CDR2 SYDVKM. The CDR3 is 14 amino acids. The V and J ends lost 3 bases and 3 bases respectively, with 12 bases between them.

As concerns this clonotype: The conserved final phenylalanine or tryptophan is absent from the CDR3, which likely points to a read error. This chain uses TRBV6-1 with TRBJ2-5, with a possible D match to TRBD2 (6 bases). In germline, CDR1 is MNHNS, CDR2 SASEGT. V was pared by 7 bases and J by 0 bases, with 15 bases between. The CDR3 has 15 amino acids. The CDR3 spells CASTRTGRYQETQYY. The CDR3 DNA follows: TGTGCCAGCACGAGGACGGGGAGGTACCAAGAGACCCAGTACTAC.

The chain has TRBV12-3 or TRBV12-4 and TRBJ2-1; 8 bases align to TRBD2. The CDR3 length is 16 residues. The ends lost 4 bases at V and 0 bases at J; junction bases unmatched: 5. In nucleotides, the CDR3 is TGTGCCAGCAGTTCAAAACTAGCGGACTCCTACAATGAGCAGTTCTTC. Amino acid sequence: CASSSKLADSYNEQFF.

This sequence joins TRBV20-1 and TRBJ2-1, with 9 nucleotides matching TRBD1. The CDR3 covers 14 residues. Germline CDR1 DFQATT, CDR2 SNEGSKA (reference sequence). V lost 3 bases, J lost 4 bases, and 4 bases stayed unmatched. The CDR3 protein is CSARDRGQYNEQFF. CDR3 nucleotides: TGCAGTGCTAGGGACAGGGGCCAATACAATGAGCAGTTCTTC.

The rearrangement joins TRBV3-1 to TRBJ2-2; TRBD2 aligns across 9 bases. The CDR3 has 16 residues. Germline-derived CDR1 and CDR2 are LGHDT and YNNKEL (reference sequence). The ends lost 4 bases at V and 5 bases at J; junction bases unmatched: 8. CDR3 sequence reads: CASSRQGGRDTGELFF. CDR3 in DNA: TGTGCCAGCAGCCGGCAGGGCGGGAGGGATACCGGGGAGCTGTTTTTT. The full variable domain, its missing parts supplied by reference TRBV3-1 and TRBJ2-2, is DTAVSQTPKYLVTQMGNDKSIKCEQNLGHDTMYWYKQDSKKFLKIMFSYNNKELIINETVPNRFSPKSPDKAHLNLHINSLELGDSAVYFCASSRQGGRDTGELFFGEGSRLTVL.

In the case of this clonotype: A much larger clonotype is one base distant, so this may be a read error. This chain connects TRBV12-3 or TRBV12-4 to TRBJ2-5, with 8 nucleotides matching TRBD2. CDR3 size: 14 residues. Unmatched junction bases numbered 11, after V lost 11 bases and J lost 3 bases. As DNA, the CDR3 is TGTGCCTGCGCGGGGACTAGGGAAAAAGAGACCCAGTACTTC. Protein product: CACAGTREKETQYF.